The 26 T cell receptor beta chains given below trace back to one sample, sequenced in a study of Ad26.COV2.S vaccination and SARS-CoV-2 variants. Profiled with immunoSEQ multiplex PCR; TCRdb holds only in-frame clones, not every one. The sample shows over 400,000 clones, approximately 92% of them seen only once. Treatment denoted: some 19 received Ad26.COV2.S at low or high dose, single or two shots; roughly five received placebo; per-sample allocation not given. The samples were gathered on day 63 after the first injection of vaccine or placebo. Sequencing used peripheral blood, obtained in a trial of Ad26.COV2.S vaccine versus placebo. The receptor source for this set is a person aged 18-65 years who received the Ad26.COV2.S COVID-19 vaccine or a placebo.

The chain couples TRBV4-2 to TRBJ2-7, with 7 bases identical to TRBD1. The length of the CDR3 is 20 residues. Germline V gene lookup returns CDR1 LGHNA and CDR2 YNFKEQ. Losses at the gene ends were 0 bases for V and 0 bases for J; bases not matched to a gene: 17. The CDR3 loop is CASSQEVRDRLPNLSYEQYF. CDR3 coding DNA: TGTGCCAGCAGCCAAGAGGTTCGGGACAGACTTCCCAACCTCTCCTACGAGCAGTACTTC.

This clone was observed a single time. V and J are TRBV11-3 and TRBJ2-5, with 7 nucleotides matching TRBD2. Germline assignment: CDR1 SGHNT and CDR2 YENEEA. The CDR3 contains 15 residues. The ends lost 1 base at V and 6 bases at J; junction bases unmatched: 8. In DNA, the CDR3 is TGTGCCAGCAGCTTAGGATCGACTAGCAGTAAGACCCAGTACTTC. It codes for CASSLGSTSSKTQYF.

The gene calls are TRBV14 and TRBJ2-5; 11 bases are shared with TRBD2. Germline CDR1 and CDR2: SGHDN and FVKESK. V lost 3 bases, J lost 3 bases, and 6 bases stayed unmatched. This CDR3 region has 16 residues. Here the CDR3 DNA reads TGTGCCAGCAGCCACCTGACTAGCGGGGTCGAAGAGACCCAGTACTTC. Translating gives CASSHLTSGVEETQYF. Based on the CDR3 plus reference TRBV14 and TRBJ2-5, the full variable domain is EAGVTQFPSHSVIEKGQTVTLRCDPISGHDNLYWYRRVMGKEIKFLLHFVKESKQDESGMPNNRFLAERTGGTYSTLKVQPAELEDSGVYFCASSHLTSGVEETQYFGPGTRLLVL.

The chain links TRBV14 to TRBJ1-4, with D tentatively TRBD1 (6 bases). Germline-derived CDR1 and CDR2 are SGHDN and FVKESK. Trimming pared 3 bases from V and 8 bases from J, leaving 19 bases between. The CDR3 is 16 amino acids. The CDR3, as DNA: TGTGCCAGCAGCCATGGGGGGCGGCAGCCATGGGAAAAACTGTTTTTT. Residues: CASSHGGRQPWEKLFF.

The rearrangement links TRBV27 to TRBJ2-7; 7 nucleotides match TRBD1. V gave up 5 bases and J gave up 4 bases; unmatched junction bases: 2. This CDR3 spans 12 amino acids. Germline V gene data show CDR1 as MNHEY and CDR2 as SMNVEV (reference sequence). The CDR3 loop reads CASSPTGYEQYF. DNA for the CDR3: TGTGCCAGCAGTCCGACAGGGTACGAGCAGTACTTC.

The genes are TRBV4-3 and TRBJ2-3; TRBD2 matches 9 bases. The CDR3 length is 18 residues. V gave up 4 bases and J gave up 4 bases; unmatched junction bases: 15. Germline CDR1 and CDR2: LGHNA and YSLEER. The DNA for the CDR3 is TGCGCCAGCAGCCGCGAACCGGGGGGTAGCGGGAGATCAGATACGCAGTATTTT. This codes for CASSREPGGSGRSDTQYF.

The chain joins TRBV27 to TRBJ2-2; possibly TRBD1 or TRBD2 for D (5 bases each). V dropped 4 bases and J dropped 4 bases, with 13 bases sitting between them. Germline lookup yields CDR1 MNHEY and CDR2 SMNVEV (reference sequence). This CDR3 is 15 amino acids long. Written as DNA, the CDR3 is TGTGCCAGCAGTTCCGGGACCGAACCCACCGGGGAGCTGTTTTTT. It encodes CASSSGTEPTGELFF.

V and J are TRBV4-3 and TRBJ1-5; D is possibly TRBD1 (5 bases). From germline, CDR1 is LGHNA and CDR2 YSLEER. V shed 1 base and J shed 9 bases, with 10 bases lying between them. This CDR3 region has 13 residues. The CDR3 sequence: CASSQAGERPQHF. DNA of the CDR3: TGCGCCAGCAGCCAAGCGGGGGAAAGGCCCCAGCATTTT.

The CDR3 DNA reads TGTGCCAGCAGCGCCCCCGCGGTCGAGGGAAACTATGGCTACACCTTC. Its translation: CASSAPAVEGNYGYTF. The chain carries TRBV9 and TRBJ1-2, with D unclear. The CDR3 loop spans 16 amino acids. Germline values: CDR1 SGDLS, CDR2 YYNGEE. V lost 3 bases to trimming and J lost 2 bases, with 17 bases between them.

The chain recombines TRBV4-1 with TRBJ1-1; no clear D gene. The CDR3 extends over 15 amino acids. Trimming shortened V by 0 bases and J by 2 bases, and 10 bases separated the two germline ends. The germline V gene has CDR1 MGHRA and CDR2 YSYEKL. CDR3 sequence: CASSQDVWENTEAFF. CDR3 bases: TGCGCCAGCAGCCAAGATGTATGGGAAAACACTGAAGCTTTCTTT.

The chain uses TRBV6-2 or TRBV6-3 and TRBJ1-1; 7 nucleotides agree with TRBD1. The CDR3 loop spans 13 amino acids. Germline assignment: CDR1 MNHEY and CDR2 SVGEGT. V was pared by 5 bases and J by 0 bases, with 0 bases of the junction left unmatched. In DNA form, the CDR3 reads TGTGCCAGCAGTGGACAGGTGAACACTGAAGCTTTCTTT. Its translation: CASSGQVNTEAFF.

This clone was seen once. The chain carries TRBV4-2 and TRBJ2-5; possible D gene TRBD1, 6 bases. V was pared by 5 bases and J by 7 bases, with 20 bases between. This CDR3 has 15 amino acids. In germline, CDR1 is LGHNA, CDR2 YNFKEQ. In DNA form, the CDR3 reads TGTGCCAGCAGCGGCAGGCTAAAGGGGGAAGGGACCCAGTACTTC. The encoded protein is CASSGRLKGEGTQYF.

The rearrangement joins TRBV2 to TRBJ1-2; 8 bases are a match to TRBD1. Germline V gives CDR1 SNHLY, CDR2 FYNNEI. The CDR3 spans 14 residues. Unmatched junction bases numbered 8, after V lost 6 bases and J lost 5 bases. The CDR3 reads CASRLTGVLYGYTF. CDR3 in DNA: TGTGCCAGCAGGCTGACAGGGGTGCTTTATGGCTACACCTTC.

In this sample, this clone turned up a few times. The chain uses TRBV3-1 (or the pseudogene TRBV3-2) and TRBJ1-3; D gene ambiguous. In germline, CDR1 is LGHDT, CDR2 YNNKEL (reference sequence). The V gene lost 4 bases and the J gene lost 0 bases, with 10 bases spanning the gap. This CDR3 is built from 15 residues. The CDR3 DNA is TGTGCCAGCAGCCCGGCTAAGGGCTCTGGAAACACCATATATTTT. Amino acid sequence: CASSPAKGSGNTIYF.

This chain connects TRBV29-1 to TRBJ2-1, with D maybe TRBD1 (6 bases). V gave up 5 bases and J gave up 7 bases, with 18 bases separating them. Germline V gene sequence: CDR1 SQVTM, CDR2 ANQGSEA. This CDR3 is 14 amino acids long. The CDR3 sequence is CSVWGHGQHNEQFF. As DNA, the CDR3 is TGCAGCGTTTGGGGTCATGGACAGCATAATGAGCAGTTCTTC.

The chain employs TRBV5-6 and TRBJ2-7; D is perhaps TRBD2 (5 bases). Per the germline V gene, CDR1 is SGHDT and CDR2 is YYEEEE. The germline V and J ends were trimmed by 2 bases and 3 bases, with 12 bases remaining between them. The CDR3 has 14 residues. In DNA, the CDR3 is TGTGCCAGCAGCTTTACGGGGAGATTCTACGAGCAGTACGTC. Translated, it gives CASSFTGRFYEQYV.

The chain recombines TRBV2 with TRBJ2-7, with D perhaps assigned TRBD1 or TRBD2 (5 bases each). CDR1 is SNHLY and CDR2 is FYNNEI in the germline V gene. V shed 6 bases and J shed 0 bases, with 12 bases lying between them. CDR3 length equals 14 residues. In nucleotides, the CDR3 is TGTGCCAGCAGGGGGGTCGAAGCCTCCTACGAGCAGTACTTC. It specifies CASRGVEASYEQYF. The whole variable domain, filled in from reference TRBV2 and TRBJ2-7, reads EPEVTQTPSHQVTQMGQEVILRCVPISNHLYFYWYRQILGQKVEFLVSFYNNEISEKSEIFDDQFSVERPDGSNFTLKIRSTKLEDSAMYFCASRGVEASYEQYFGPGTRLTVT.

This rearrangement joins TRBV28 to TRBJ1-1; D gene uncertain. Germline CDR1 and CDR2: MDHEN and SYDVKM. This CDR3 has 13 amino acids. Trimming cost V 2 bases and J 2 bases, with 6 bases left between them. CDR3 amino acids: CASSLDPNTEAFF. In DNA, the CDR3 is TGTGCCAGCAGTTTAGACCCAAACACTGAAGCTTTCTTT.

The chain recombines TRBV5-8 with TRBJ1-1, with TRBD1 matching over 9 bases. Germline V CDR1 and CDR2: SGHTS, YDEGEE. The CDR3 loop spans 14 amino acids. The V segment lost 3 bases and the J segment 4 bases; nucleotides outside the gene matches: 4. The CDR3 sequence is CASSSQGAGTEAFF. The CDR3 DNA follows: TGTGCCAGCAGCTCACAGGGGGCCGGCACTGAAGCTTTCTTT.

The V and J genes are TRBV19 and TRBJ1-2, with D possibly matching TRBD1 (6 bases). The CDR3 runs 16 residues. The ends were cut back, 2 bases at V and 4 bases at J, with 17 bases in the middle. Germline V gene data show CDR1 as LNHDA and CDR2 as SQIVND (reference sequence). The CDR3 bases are TGTGCCAGTAGTATAATTGGGGGGGCCCGGGGCTATGGCTACACCTTC. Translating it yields CASSIIGGARGYGYTF.

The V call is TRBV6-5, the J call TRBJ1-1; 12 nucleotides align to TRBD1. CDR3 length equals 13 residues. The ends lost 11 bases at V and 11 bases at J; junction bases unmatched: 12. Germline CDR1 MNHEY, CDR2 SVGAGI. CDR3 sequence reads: CACQGQGALGAFF. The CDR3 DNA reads TGTGCCTGCCAGGGACAGGGGGCCCTCGGGGCTTTCTTT.

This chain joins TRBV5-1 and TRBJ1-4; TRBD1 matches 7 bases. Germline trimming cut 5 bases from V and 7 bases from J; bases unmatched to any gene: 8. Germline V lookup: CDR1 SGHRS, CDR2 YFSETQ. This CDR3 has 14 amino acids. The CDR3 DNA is TGCGCCAGCAGACGAGACAGGGTCAGTGAAAAACTGTTTTTT. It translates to CASRRDRVSEKLFF.

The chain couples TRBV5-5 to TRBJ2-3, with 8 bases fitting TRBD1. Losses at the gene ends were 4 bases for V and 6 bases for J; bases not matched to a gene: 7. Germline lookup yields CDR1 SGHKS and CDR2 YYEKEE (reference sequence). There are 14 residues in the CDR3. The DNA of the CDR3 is TGTGCCAGCAGCCAGGACAGGGTGCACGATACGCAGTATTTT. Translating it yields CASSQDRVHDTQYF.

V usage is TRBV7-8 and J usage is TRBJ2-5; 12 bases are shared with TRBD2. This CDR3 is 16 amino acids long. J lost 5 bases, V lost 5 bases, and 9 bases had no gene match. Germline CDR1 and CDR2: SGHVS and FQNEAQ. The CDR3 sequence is CASSPLAGGPLETQYF. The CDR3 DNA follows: TGTGCCAGCAGCCCCCTAGCGGGGGGGCCTTTGGAGACCCAGTACTTC.

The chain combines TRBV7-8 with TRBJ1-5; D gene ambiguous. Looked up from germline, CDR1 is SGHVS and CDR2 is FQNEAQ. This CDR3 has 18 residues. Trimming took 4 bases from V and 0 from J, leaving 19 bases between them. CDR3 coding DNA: TGTGCCAGCAGCTCCCGGGCCTCGGATCTTTATAGCAATCAGCCCCAGCATTTT. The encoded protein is CASSSRASDLYSNQPQHF. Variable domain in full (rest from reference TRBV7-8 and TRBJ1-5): GAGVSQSPRYKVAKRGQDVALRCDPISGHVSLFWYQQALGQGPEFLTYFQNEAQLDKSGLPSDRFFAERPEGSVSTLKIQRTQQEDSAVYLCASSSRASDLYSNQPQHFGDGTRLSIL.

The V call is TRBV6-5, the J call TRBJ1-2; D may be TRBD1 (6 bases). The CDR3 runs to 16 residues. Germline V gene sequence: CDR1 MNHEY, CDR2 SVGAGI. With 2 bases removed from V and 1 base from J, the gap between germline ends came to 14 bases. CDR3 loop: CASSYAGGRSNYGYTF. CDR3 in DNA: TGTGCCAGCAGTTACGCGGGGGGCCGGAGTAACTATGGCTACACCTTC.